What follows is one T cell receptor beta chain and its context. Assay execution proceeded at the deep level. Original analysis: In the immunoSEQ data, sequences were junction-only and lacked quality scores, so filtering differed. Only in-frame clones appear in the TCRdb table, and some are missing; sequencing was by immunoSEQ multiplex PCR. V and J calls and clone size are copied from that table; D and trimming were computed from the DNA. The sample consists of some 1,600,000 clones, 95% to 99% of them appearing once. This sample was included in a study of shared clonotypes between healthy human individuals. The donors, healthy adults who were HIV-negative, had experienced no recent acute infections or vaccinations. Trimming removed 1 base at V and 1 base at J, with 14 bases between. CDR3 size: 16 residues. Looked up from germline, CDR1 is SGHVS and CDR2 is FQNEAQ.

This sequence joins TRBV7-8 and TRBJ2-7; D gene ambiguous. The sequence derives from a man younger than 40 in good health. Input material: naive CD4+ T cells sorted from blood. Subset meaning: CD45RA+ positively selected. The CDR3 sequence is CASSLGGLVPSYEQYF. The CDR3 DNA reads as TGTGCCAGCAGCTTAGGTGGTCTAGTTCCTTCCTACGAGCAGTACTTC.